The 23 T cell receptor beta chains listed next were all sequenced from one sample in a study of regulatory T cells in long-lasting Graves disease (dated by TCRdb to 2020 to 2023). The time point label here, explained by the study, means: newly diagnosed GD, antithyroid drugs for less than 3 months. For both TCR sequencing and RNA sequencing, RNA was extracted from PBMCs in TRIzol. The library was prepared using multiplex PCR. TCRdb shows the sequencer as Illumina HiSeq 4000. iRepertoire HTBI primers and Arm-PCR amplification of CDR3 regions were used to construct TCR beta libraries. TCRdb itself trimmed the public reads at Q25 with fastp, ran MiXCR and retained productive beta chains. Entries are consolidated by CDR3 protein sequence, retaining the most common genes and DNA. The sample profile shows 450,000 to 600,000 distinct CDR3 sequences; 16% of them were found once. The leading ten clones occupy 9% to 15% of the sample.

Another study also made use of these data, one on T cells in Graves' hyperthyroidism and ophthalmopathy.

The input for sequencing was peripheral blood mononuclear cells (PBMCs), taken at new diagnosis, from a patient treated with antithyroid drugs. The receptors stem from a man aged 40-55 years with Graves disease. Donor details come from another sample of the same person, matched by shared clones.

The chain uses TRBV19 and TRBJ1-5, with TRBD1 as a possible D gene (6 bases). Trimming left V 2 bases short and J 7 bases short, with 12 bases between. The CDR3 runs 14 residues. Germline V gene data show CDR1 as LNHDA and CDR2 as SQIVND (reference sequence). The CDR3 loop is CASSITGSGQPQHF. The DNA for the CDR3 is TGTGCCAGTAGTATAACAGGGAGTGGGCAGCCCCAGCATTTT.

In its sample, this clonotype was seen many times. The rearrangement links TRBV5-1 to TRBJ2-3; no definite D call. This CDR3 is built from 16 residues. Between the trimmed V and J ends, which lost 5 bases and 1 base, there was a span of 17 bases. Germline loops: CDR1 SGHRS, CDR2 YFSETQ. The DNA of the CDR3 is TGCGCCAGCAGAGGCGTCAAGATGGGCGGCACAGATACGCAGTATTTT. Translation: CASRGVKMGGTDTQYF.

V usage is TRBV11-2 and J usage is TRBJ2-7; 11 bases agree with TRBD1. V was pared by 8 bases and J by 0 bases, with 6 bases of the junction left unmatched. The CDR3 is 15 residues long. CDR1 is SGHAT, CDR2 FQNNGV, per germline. This CDR3 is CASGTGTGGSYEQYF. Written as DNA, the CDR3 is TGTGCCAGCGGAACTGGGACAGGGGGCTCCTACGAGCAGTACTTC.

This clonotype has only one observation. This chain connects TRBV5-1 to TRBJ1-1; no definite D call. The CDR3 is 14 residues long. Trimming stripped 2 bases from V and 1 base from J, with 9 bases between. The V gene's germline CDR1 is SGHRS and CDR2 YFSETQ. CDR3 nucleotides: TGCGCCAGCAGCTTACAAGACTCGAACACTGAAGCTTTCTTT. As protein: CASSLQDSNTEAFF.

This clonotype was counted at least ten times. V usage is TRBV20-1 and J usage is TRBJ1-2; D unclear. V lost 5 bases to trimming and J lost 8 bases, with 21 bases between them. The germline V gene has CDR1 DFQATT and CDR2 SNEGSKA (reference sequence). This CDR3 contains 14 residues. This chain's CDR3 is CSASTPGISGGYTF. CDR3 coding DNA: TGCAGTGCTTCAACTCCCGGGATCAGTGGGGGCTACACCTTC.

This clonotype was seen repeatedly, ten times or more. The chain joins TRBV28 to TRBJ2-5; no definite D call. Trimming left V 5 bases short and J 0 bases short, with 10 bases between. Germline V gene data show CDR1 as MDHEN and CDR2 as SYDVKM. CDR3 length: 14 amino acids. In nucleotides, the CDR3 is TGTGCCAGCAGTCCCCTAGGGAACCAAGAGACCCAGTACTTC. Translating gives CASSPLGNQETQYF.

A word on this clonotype: A much larger clone lies a single base off, so this may be a read error. The missing conserved phenylalanine or tryptophan at the end of this CDR3 makes a read error likely. The chain employs TRBV29-1 and TRBJ2-7; 8 bases agree with TRBD1. Germline CDR1 reads SQVTM; CDR2 reads ANQGSEA. The CDR3 extends over 13 amino acids. V was clipped by 8 bases and J by 0 bases; unmatched bases: 6. As DNA, the CDR3 is TGCAGCTATGGGACAGGTAGCTCCTACGAGCAGTACTCC. This gives the protein CSYGTGSSYEQYS.

The sample holds many counts of this clonotype. The chain carries TRBV6-1 and TRBJ2-7, with D perhaps matching TRBD1 (6 bases). With 6 bases removed from V and 7 bases from J, the gap between germline ends came to 16 bases. The CDR3 is 13 residues long. CDR1 is MNHNS, CDR2 SASEGT, per germline. CDR3 loop: CASRTTGLAEQYF. CDR3 nucleotides: TGTGCCAGCAGGACGACAGGTCTGGCTGAGCAGTACTTC.

The chain couples TRBV6-1 to TRBJ1-4, with 11 bases matching TRBD1. Germline loops: CDR1 MNHNS, CDR2 SASEGT. There are 14 residues in the CDR3. V trimming: 6 bases; J trimming: 7 bases; junction bases outside the gene matches: 4. Here the CDR3 DNA reads TGTGCCAGCAGCGGGACAGGGGGGAGTGAAAAACTGTTTTTT. This encodes CASSGTGGSEKLFF.

Ten or more counts support this clonotype. The genes are TRBV2 and TRBJ2-1, with 7 bases that match TRBD1. The CDR3 loop spans 13 amino acids. Germline V gene data show CDR1 as SNHLY and CDR2 as FYNNEI. V lost 7 bases, J lost 6 bases, and 6 bases stayed unmatched. CDR3 bases: TGTGCCAGCAAGGGGGCTACGGGCAATGAGCAGTTCTTC. Protein sequence: CASKGATGNEQFF.

The CDR3 region is CAAGGLQNIQYF. The CDR3 DNA is TGTGCCGCGGGGGGACTACAAAACATTCAGTACTTC. V is TRBV19 and J is TRBJ2-4, with TRBD2 identical over 8 bases. V shed 11 bases and J 5 bases; nucleotides not matched to a gene: 5. Germline-derived CDR1 and CDR2 are LNHDA and SQIVND (reference sequence). This CDR3 is 12 amino acids long.

In this sample, this clonotype turned up a few times. The chain links TRBV6-1 to TRBJ1-5; 8 nucleotides match TRBD1. After removal of 6 bases from V and 1 base from J, the junction contained 5 bases not matched to a gene. Germline CDR1 MNHNS, CDR2 SASEGT. The CDR3 covers 15 residues. The CDR3 spells CASSRQGLSNQPQHF. The CDR3 nucleotides read TGTGCCAGCAGCCGACAGGGGCTGAGCAATCAGCCCCAGCATTTT.

The chain links TRBV10-3 to TRBJ2-1; the D gene is possibly TRBD2 (5 bases). Germline V gives CDR1 ENHRY, CDR2 SYGVKD. The CDR3 contains 14 residues. Trimming left V 4 bases short and J 5 bases short, with 12 bases between. The CDR3 protein is CAISGGKLNNEQFF. DNA for the CDR3: TGTGCCATCAGTGGAGGGAAATTAAACAATGAGCAGTTCTTC.

The sample holds many counts of this clonotype. DNA of the CDR3: TGTGCCTGGAGCGCTAGCGGGAGAGGTAATGAGCAGTTCTTC. Protein sequence: CAWSASGRGNEQFF. The chain combines TRBV30 with TRBJ2-1; 10 bases map to TRBD2. V lost 3 bases to trimming and J lost 7 bases; unmatched junction nucleotides: 6. The CDR3 covers 14 residues. Germline values: CDR1 GTSNPN, CDR2 SVGIG (reference sequence).

The chain carries TRBV29-1 and TRBJ2-7; 7 bases align to TRBD2. V trimming: 4 bases; J trimming: 2 bases; junction bases outside the gene matches: 5. Germline lookup yields CDR1 SQVTM and CDR2 ANQGSEA. CDR3 length: 13 residues. The CDR3 reads CSVAGGRAYEQYF. The CDR3 DNA is TGCAGCGTTGCTGGAGGGAGGGCCTACGAGCAGTACTTC.

This clonotype has a count of ten or more. This chain joins TRBV20-1 and TRBJ2-2; 7 nucleotides align to TRBD2. The germline V gene encodes CDR1 DFQATT and CDR2 SNEGSKA (reference sequence). The CDR3 length is 13 residues. With V trimmed by 6 bases and J by 6 bases, 7 bases remained unmatched. The CDR3 sequence is CSAKRGGAGELFF. CDR3 DNA: TGCAGTGCAAAAAGGGGAGGGGCCGGGGAGCTGTTTTTT.

This clonotype was counted many times. The rearrangement links TRBV12-3 or TRBV12-4 to TRBJ1-4; no reliable D call. V gave up 4 bases and J gave up 8 bases, with 14 bases separating them. The CDR3 runs 14 residues. The CDR3 nucleotides are TGTGCCAGCAGTTATGGCAGCTTGGGGGAAAAACTGTTTTTT. This translates into CASSYGSLGEKLFF.

The chain has TRBV29-1 and TRBJ2-1; 9 positions match TRBD2. The CDR3 length is 14 residues. In germline, CDR1 is SQVTM, CDR2 ANQGSEA. With V trimmed by 3 bases and J by 6 bases, 6 bases remained unmatched. The CDR3 loop reads CSVDVAGVFNEQFF. CDR3 bases: TGCAGCGTTGATGTAGCGGGAGTCTTCAATGAGCAGTTCTTC.

This clonotype showed up many times. The chain combines TRBV20-1 with TRBJ2-3, with D possibly being TRBD2 (6 bases). Germline assignment: CDR1 DFQATT and CDR2 SNEGSKA (reference sequence). This CDR3 region has 17 residues. V was shortened by 0 bases and J by 0 bases, with 16 bases between the two germline ends. The CDR3 sequence: CSARDPGGPPSTDTQYF. The CDR3 DNA is TGCAGTGCTAGAGACCCCGGGGGACCCCCCAGCACAGATACGCAGTATTTT.

The CDR3 DNA reads TGTGCCAGCAGTCAATACAGGGGCTATCAGCCCCAGCATTTT. Translating it yields CASSQYRGYQPQHF. The chain recombines TRBV27 with TRBJ1-5; 7 positions match TRBD1. Germline V gives CDR1 MNHEY, CDR2 SMNVEV (reference sequence). The junction had 6 bases not matched to a gene; V was cut back by 5 bases and J by 5 bases. The CDR3 spans 14 residues.

This clonotype was seen more than once but under ten times. The chain uses TRBV4-1 and TRBJ2-7; a weak D match, TRBD1 (5 bases). The germline V and J ends were trimmed by 6 bases and 3 bases, with 12 bases remaining between them. The CDR3 extends over 13 amino acids. Per the germline V gene, CDR1 is MGHRA and CDR2 is YSYEKL. The CDR3 DNA sequence: TGCGCCAGCAGTCAGACAGCAGACTACGAGCAGTACTTC. It codes for CASSQTADYEQYF.

This clonotype was observed many times. This chain connects TRBV28 to TRBJ1-1; a possible D gene is TRBD1 (5 bases). There are 14 residues in the CDR3. Germline assignment: CDR1 MDHEN and CDR2 SYDVKM. V was shortened by 7 bases and J by 0 bases, with 12 bases between the two germline ends. The CDR3 DNA follows: TGTGCCAGCATTTCCGGGGCGTTGAACACTGAAGCTTTCTTT. Translation: CASISGALNTEAFF. Variable domain in full (rest from reference TRBV28 and TRBJ1-1): DVKVTQSSRYLVKRTGEKVFLECVQDMDHENMFWYRQDPGLGLRLIYFSYDVKMKEKGDIPEGYSVSREKKERFSLILESASTNQTSMYLCASISGALNTEAFFGQGTRLTVV.

In this sample, this clonotype turned up many times. V gene TRBV2 combines with J gene TRBJ2-3; 8 nucleotides match TRBD2. This CDR3 region has 13 residues. From germline, CDR1 is SNHLY and CDR2 FYNNEI. V shed 4 bases and J 6 bases; nucleotides not matched to a gene: 3. The CDR3 DNA reads as TGTGCCAGCAGTGCGGGAGGGGGTGATACGCAGTATTTT. Translating gives CASSAGGGDTQYF.